This T cell receptor (beta chain) was documented in a study of shared clonotypes between healthy human individuals. V gave up 5 bases and J gave up 0 bases; unmatched junction bases: 11. The CDR3 is 19 amino acids. Germline V gene data show CDR1 as MGHRA and CDR2 as YSYEKL. With regard to this clone: The antigen remains unidentified.

Here immunoSEQ multiplex PCR was the method, and the copy in TCRdb shows in-frame clones only, minus some. The sample comprises 900,000 to 1,200,000 clones, 70% to 80% of which are singletons, and around 0.6% rests with the top ten. Study-wide points: The sharing of approximately 5.1% of naive CD4 clonotypes was seen across a handful of donors. In this cohort, only blood was sampled, and tissue repertoires likely differ. Expectations were that clonotype sharing among donors would be affected by sequencing depth. What naive subsets generally showed was a larger estimated richness than memory subsets showed.

The clonotype comes from a man aged 18 to 29 in good health. Some clones in this sample may be carry-over from other donors' samples. The V gene is TRBV4-1, the J gene TRBJ2-6; TRBD1 aligns across 9 bases. Sequenced sample: memory CD4+ T cells from PBMCs. Subset of the sample: CD45RA-negative fraction. CDR3: CASSTQTGTGHSGANVLTF. CDR3 coding DNA: TGCGCCAGCAGCACGCAGACCGGGACAGGGCACTCTGGGGCCAACGTCCTGACTTTC.